Presented here are 14 T cell receptor beta chains from one specimen sequenced in a study of response to subunit inactivated influenza vaccine. MiXCR was run by TCRdb on the RT-PCR reads, yielding one entry per CDR3 protein. Of some 640,000 distinct CDR3 sequences listed, around 13% are singletons. The sample consisted of PBMCs from blood, taken about 14 days before vaccination. The receptors originated from a man aged 45-60 years who received an inactivated influenza vaccine.

This clonotype was seen a few times. The chain recombines TRBV9 with TRBJ2-1; D uncertain. Germline values: CDR1 SGDLS, CDR2 YYNGEE. The CDR3 has 17 residues. V shed 0 bases and J shed 7 bases, with 20 bases lying between them. As DNA, the CDR3 is TGTGCCAGCAGCGTAGCCCCAAACTACGGGCAGAGGAATGAGCAGTTCTTC. Amino acids: CASSVAPNYGQRNEQFF.

The chain joins TRBV4-3 to TRBJ1-3; D is possibly TRBD1 (5 bases). In germline, CDR1 is LGHNA, CDR2 YSLEER. Trimming pared 4 bases from V and 5 bases from J, leaving 12 bases between. This CDR3 is 14 amino acids long. In DNA, the CDR3 is TGCGCCAGCAGCCTCACATCGGACAGAAACACCATATATTTT. The encoded protein is CASSLTSDRNTIYF.

This clonotype was observed at least ten times. The rearrangement uses TRBV28 and TRBJ2-7; TRBD1 matches at 8 bases. Trimming removed 3 bases from V and 2 bases from J; junction bases left unmatched: 6. The CDR3 length is 15 residues. In germline, CDR1 is MDHEN, CDR2 SYDVKM. CDR3 in amino acids: CASSLTGTGTYEQYF. DNA of the CDR3: TGTGCCAGCAGTTTGACCGGGACAGGAACCTACGAGCAGTACTTC.

This clonotype was found a few times. This chain uses TRBV6-2 or TRBV6-3 with TRBJ2-1; D is unclear. The CDR3 extends over 12 amino acids. The germline V and J ends were trimmed by 5 bases and 8 bases, with 10 bases remaining between them. Germline loops: CDR1 MNHEY, CDR2 SVGEGT. CDR3 region: CASSTWRHEQFF. CDR3 in DNA: TGTGCCAGCAGTACCTGGCGACATGAGCAGTTCTTC.

The rearrangement uses TRBV4-3 and TRBJ2-2; D not resolved. The germline V gene has CDR1 LGHNA and CDR2 YSLEER. The CDR3 consists of 16 residues. Trimming pared 0 bases from V and 1 base from J, leaving 9 bases between. The CDR3 DNA is TGCGCCAGCAGCCAAGAAGTTGGGAAGAACACCGGGGAGCTGTTTTTT. It encodes CASSQEVGKNTGELFF.

This clonotype appeared many times. One end of the junction varies from germline; a read error may be responsible. The chain carries TRBV5-1 and TRBJ2-4; D may be TRBD1 or TRBD2 (6 bases each). The CDR3 is made up of 14 amino acids. Germline V gene lookup returns CDR1 SGHRS and CDR2 YFSETQ. The CDR3 nucleotides read TGTGCCAGCAGTTTAGGGGGGAGCAAAAACATTCAGTACTTC. Translating it yields CASSLGGSKNIQYF. Together with reference TRBV5-1 and TRBJ2-4, the CDR3 gives the full variable domain: KAGVTQTPRYLIKTRGQQVTLSCSPISGHRSVSWYQQTPGQGLQFLFEYFSETQRNKGNFPGRFSGRQFSNSRSEMNVSTLELGDSALYLCASSLGGSKNIQYFGAGTRLSVL.

This clonotype was recorded many times. This chain connects TRBV3-1 to TRBJ2-7, with 7 bases lining up with TRBD2. This CDR3 is 13 amino acids long. J gave up 7 bases and V 1 base, and 4 bases lay outside the gene matches. The germline V gene has CDR1 LGHDT and CDR2 YNNKEL (reference sequence). In nucleotides, the CDR3 is TGTGCCAGCAGCCAAGTCGGGGGGAGAGAGCAGTACTTC. This encodes CASSQVGGREQYF.

This sequence joins TRBV20-1 and TRBJ1-5, with D perhaps TRBD1 (6 bases). V gave up 2 bases and J gave up 0 bases, with 14 bases separating them. There are 16 residues in the CDR3. CDR1 is DFQATT and CDR2 is SNEGSKA in the germline V gene (reference sequence). CDR3 nucleotide sequence: TGCAGTGCTAGACCCGGGGGGGCGATTAGCAATCAGCCCCAGCATTTT. Protein sequence: CSARPGGAISNQPQHF.

The chain recombines TRBV6-1 with TRBJ2-5, with 16 bases lining up with TRBD2. The trim removed 6 bases at V and 5 bases at J, leaving 9 bases unmatched. CDR1 is MNHNS, CDR2 SASEGT, per germline. The CDR3 extends over 17 amino acids. The CDR3 sequence: CASSQGLAGGPYETQYF. CDR3 in DNA: TGTGCCAGCAGCCAGGGACTAGCGGGAGGGCCTTACGAGACCCAGTACTTC.

This clonotype was observed many times. The CDR3 loop reads CASSLSMGQPQHF. CDR3 nucleotides: TGTGCCAGCAGTTTATCGATGGGACAGCCCCAGCATTTT. The chain combines TRBV27 with TRBJ1-5, with D uncertain. CDR3 size: 13 residues. Per the germline V gene, CDR1 is MNHEY and CDR2 is SMNVEV (reference sequence). Trimming shortened V by 0 bases and J by 7 bases, and 7 bases separated the two germline ends.

This clonotype was observed a few times. This chain connects TRBV6-2 or TRBV6-3 to TRBJ2-7, with D maybe TRBD2 (6 bases). The CDR3 spans 15 residues. V shed 2 bases and J shed 2 bases, with 13 bases lying between them. Germline V gene lookup returns CDR1 MNHEY and CDR2 SVGEGT. The CDR3 DNA reads TGTGCCAGCAGTTACCAGCGGGCAAAAACCTACGAGCAGTACTTC. Residues: CASSYQRAKTYEQYF.

The rearrangement uses TRBV24-1 and TRBJ2-1, with 10 bases fitting TRBD2. Germline trimming cut 5 bases from V and 4 bases from J; bases unmatched to any gene: 4. The length of the CDR3 is 15 residues. The V gene's germline CDR1 is KGHDR and CDR2 SFDVKD. The CDR3 DNA follows: TGTGCCACCAGTGCAAGCGGGGGGGGGTACAATGAGCAGTTCTTC. Its translation is CATSASGGGYNEQFF.

This chain links TRBV7-2 with TRBJ2-7; possibly TRBD1 or TRBD2 for D (5 bases each). Germline CDR1 reads SGHTA; CDR2 reads FQGNSA. The CDR3 runs 15 residues. Trimming removed 7 bases from V and 0 bases from J, with 16 bases in between. Here the CDR3 reads CASTPSGRPSYEQYF. The CDR3 DNA reads TGTGCCAGCACCCCGTCGGGACGGCCCTCCTACGAGCAGTACTTC.

This clonotype was seen only a few times. J is TRBJ2-4 and V is TRBV4-3; D unresolved. The CDR3 covers 16 residues. Trimming took off 0 bases at V and 0 bases at J, with 9 bases between the two ends. CDR1 LGHNA and CDR2 YSLEER come from the germline V gene. This chain's CDR3 is CASSQDPRLAKNIQYF. The CDR3 DNA follows: TGCGCCAGCAGCCAAGATCCCAGATTAGCCAAAAACATTCAGTACTTC.